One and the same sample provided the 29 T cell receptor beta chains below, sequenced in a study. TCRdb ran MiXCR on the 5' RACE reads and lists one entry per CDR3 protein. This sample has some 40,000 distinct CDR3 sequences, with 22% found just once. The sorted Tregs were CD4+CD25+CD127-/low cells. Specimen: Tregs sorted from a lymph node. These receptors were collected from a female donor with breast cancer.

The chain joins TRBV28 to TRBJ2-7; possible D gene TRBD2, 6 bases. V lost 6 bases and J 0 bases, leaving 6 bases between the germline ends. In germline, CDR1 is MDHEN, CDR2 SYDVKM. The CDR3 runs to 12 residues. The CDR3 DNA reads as TGTGCCAGCAGGGACTACTCCTACGAGCAGTACTTC. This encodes CASRDYSYEQYF.

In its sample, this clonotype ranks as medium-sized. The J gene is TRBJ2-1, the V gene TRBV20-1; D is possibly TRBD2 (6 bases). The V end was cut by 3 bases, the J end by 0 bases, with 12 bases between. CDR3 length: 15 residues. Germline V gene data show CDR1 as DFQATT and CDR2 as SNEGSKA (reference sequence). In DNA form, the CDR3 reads TGCAGTGCTAGGGGCGGAGGGGCCTCCTACAATGAGCAGTTCTTC. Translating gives CSARGGGASYNEQFF.

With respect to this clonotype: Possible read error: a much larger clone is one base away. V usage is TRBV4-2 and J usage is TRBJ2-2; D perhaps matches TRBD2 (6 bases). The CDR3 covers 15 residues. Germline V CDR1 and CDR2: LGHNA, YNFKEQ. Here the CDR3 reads CASSQDSTVRGELLF. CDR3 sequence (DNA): TGTGCCAGCAGCCAAGATTCAACCGTGCGCGGGGAGCTGCTTTTT.

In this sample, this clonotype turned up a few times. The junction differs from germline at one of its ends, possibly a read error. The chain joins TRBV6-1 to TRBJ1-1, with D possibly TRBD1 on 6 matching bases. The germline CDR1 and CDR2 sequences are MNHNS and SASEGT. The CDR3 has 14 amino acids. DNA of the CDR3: TGTGCCAGCAGACGACACAGGGAGAACACTGAAGCTTCCTTT. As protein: CASRRHRENTEASF.

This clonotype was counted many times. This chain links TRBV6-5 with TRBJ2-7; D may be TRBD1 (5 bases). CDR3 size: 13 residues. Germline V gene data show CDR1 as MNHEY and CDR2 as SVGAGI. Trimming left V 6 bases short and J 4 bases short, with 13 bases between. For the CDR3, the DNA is TGTGCCAGCAGGGACGCAGGGCTATACGAGCAGTACTTC. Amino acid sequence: CASRDAGLYEQYF.

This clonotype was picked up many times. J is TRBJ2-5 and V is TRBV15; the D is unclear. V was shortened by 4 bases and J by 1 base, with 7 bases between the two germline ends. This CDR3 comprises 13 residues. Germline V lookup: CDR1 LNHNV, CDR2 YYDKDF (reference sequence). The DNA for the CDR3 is TGTGCCACCAGCACACTCGTCCAAGAGACCCAGTACTTC. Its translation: CATSTLVQETQYF.

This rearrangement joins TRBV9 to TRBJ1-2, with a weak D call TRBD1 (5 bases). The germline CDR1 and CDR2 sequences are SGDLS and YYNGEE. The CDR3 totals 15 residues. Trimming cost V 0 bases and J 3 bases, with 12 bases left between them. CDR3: CASSVAPGADYGYTF. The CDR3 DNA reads TGTGCCAGCAGCGTAGCTCCCGGGGCTGACTATGGCTACACCTTC.

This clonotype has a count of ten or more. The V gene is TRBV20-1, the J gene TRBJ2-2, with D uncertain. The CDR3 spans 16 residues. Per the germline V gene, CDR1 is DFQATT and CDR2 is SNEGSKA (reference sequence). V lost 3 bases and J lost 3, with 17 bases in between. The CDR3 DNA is TGCAGTGCTAGGGCACTGGGGTCTAGAGACACCGGGGAGCTGTTTTTT. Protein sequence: CSARALGSRDTGELFF.

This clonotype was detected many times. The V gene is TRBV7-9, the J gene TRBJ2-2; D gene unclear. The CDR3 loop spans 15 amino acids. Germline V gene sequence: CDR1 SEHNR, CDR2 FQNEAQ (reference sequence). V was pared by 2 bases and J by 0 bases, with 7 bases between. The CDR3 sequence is CASSLLGSNTGELFF. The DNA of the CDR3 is TGTGCCAGCAGCTTATTAGGCTCGAACACCGGGGAGCTGTTTTTT.

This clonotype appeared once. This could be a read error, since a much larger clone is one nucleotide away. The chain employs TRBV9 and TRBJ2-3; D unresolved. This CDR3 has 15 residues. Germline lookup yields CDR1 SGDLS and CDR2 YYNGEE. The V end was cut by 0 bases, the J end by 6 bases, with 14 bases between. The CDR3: CASSVGGLNTDTQYF. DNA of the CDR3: TGTGCCAGCAGCGTAGGCGGCCTTAACACTGATACGCAGTATTTT.

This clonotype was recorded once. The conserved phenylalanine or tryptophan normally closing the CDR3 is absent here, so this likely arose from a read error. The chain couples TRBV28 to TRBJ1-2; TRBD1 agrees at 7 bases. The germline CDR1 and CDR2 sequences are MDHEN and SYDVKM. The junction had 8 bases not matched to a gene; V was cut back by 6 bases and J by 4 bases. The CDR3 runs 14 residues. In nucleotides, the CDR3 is TGTGCCAGCAGGCTAATGGGACAGCCCTATGGCTACACCCTC. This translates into CASRLMGQPYGYTL.

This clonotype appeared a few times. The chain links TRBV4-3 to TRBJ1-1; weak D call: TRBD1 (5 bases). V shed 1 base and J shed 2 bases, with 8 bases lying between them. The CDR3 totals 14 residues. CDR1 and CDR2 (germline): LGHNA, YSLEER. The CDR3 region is CASSQVRGNTEAFF. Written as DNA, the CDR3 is TGCGCCAGCAGCCAAGTTAGGGGAAACACTGAAGCTTTCTTT.

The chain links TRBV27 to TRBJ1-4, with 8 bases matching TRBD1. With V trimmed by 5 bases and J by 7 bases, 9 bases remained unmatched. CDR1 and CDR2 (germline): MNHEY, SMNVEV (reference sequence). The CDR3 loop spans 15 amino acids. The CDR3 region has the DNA TGTGCCAGCAGTAAAACAGGGGGAGGAGGTGAAAAACTGTTTTTT. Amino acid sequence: CASSKTGGGGEKLFF. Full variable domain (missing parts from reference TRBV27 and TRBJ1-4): EAQVTQNPRYLITVTGKKLTVTCSQNMNHEYMSWYRQDPGLGLRQIYYSMNVEVTDKGDVPEGYKVSRKEKRNFPLILESPSPNQTSLYFCASSKTGGGGEKLFFGSGTQLSVL.

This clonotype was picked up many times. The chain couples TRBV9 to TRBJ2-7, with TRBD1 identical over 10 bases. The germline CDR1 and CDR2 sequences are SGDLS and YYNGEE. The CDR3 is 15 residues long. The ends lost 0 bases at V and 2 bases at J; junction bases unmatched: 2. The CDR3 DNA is TGTGCCAGCAGCGTAGGAGGGACAGGGGCCTACGAGCAGTACTTC. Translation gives CASSVGGTGAYEQYF.

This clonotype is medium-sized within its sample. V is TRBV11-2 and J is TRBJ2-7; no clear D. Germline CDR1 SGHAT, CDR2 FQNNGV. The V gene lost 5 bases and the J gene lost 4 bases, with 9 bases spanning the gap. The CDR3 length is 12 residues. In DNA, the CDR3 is TGTGCCAGCAGCCCCACCGATTACGAGCAGTACTTC. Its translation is CASSPTDYEQYF.

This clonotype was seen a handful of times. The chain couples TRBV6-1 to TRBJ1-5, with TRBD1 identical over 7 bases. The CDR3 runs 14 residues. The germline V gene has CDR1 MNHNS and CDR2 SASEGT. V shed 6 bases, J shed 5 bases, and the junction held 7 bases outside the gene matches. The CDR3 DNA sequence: TGTGCCAGCAGAACCGGGACAGTCTATCAGCCCCAGCATTTT. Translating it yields CASRTGTVYQPQHF.

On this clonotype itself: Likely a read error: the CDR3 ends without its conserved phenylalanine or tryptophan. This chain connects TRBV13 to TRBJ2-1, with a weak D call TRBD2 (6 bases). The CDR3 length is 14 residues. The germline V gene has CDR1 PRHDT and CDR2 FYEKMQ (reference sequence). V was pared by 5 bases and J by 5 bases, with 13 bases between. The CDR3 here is CASSDRTINNEQFL. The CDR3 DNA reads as TGTGCCAGCAGCGACCGGACTATCAACAATGAGCAGTTCCTC.

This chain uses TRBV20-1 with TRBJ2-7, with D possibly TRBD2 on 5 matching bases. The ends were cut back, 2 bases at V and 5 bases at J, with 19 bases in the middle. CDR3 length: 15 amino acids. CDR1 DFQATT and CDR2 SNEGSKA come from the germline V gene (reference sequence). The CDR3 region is CSARPIARKFHEQYF. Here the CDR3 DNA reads TGCAGTGCTAGACCGATAGCGAGGAAGTTCCACGAGCAGTACTTC.

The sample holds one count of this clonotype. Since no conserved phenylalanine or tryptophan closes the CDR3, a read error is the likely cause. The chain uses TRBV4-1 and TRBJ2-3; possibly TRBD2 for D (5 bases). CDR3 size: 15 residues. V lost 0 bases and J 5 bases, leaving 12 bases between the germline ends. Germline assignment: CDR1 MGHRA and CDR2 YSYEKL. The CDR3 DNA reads TGCGCCAGCAGCCAAGACGAACTAGTGGGAGATACGCAGTATTCT. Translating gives CASSQDELVGDTQYS.

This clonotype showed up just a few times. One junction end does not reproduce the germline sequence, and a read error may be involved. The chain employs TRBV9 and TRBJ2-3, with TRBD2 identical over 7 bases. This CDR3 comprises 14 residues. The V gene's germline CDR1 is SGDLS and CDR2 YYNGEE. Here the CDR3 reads CASSVGGRADTQCF. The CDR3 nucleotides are TGTGCCAGCAGCGTAGGAGGGAGGGCCGATACGCAGTGTTTT.

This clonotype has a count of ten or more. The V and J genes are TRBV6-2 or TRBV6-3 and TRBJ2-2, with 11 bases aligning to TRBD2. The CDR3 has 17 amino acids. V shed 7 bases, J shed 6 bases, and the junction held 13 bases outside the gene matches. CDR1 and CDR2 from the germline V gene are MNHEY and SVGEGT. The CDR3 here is CASKDPGLADPAGELFF. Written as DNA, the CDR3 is TGTGCCAGCAAGGACCCGGGACTAGCGGACCCGGCCGGGGAGCTGTTTTTT.

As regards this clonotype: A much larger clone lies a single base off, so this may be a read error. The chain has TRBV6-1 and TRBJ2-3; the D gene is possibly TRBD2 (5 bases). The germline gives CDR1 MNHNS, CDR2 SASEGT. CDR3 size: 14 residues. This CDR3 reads CASSIERITNTQYF. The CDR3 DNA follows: TGTGCCAGCTCCATAGAGCGGATCACAAATACGCAGTATTTT.

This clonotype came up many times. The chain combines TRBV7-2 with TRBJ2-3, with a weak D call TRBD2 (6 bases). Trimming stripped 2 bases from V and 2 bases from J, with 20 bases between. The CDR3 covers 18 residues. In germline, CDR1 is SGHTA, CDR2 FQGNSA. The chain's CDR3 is CASSLKRPGGSVTDTQYF. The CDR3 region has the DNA TGTGCCAGCAGCTTAAAGCGGCCCGGGGGTAGCGTCACAGATACGCAGTATTTT.

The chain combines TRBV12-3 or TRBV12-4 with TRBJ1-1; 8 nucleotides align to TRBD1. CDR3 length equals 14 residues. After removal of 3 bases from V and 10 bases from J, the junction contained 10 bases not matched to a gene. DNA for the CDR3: TGTGCCAGCAGTTTCGGACAGGGAGGTGGAGTAGCTTTCTTT. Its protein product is CASSFGQGGGVAFF.

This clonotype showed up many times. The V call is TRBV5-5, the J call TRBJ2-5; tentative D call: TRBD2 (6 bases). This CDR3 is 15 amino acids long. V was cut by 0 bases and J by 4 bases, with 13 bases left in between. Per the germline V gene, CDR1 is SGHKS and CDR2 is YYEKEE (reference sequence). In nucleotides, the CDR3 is TGTGCCAGCAGCTTGGCCGGCGGGATCGGAGAGACCCAGTACTTC. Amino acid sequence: CASSLAGGIGETQYF.

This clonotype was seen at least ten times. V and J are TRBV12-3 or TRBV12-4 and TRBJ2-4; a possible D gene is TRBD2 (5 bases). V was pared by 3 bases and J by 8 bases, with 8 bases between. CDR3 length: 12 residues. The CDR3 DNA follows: TGTGCCAGCAGTTTGAGCGGTGACATTCAGTACTTC. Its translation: CASSLSGDIQYF.

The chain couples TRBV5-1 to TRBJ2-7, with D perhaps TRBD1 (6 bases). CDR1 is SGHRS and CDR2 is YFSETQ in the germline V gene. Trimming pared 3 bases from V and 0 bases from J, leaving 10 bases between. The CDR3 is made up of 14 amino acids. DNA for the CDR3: TGCGCCAGCAGCTATCAGGGGTCCTCCTACGAGCAGTACTTC. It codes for CASSYQGSSYEQYF.

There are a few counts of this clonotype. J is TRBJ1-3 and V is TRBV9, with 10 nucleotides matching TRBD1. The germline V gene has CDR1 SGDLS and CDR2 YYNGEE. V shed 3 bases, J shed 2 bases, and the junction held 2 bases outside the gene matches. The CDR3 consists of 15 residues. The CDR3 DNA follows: TGTGCCAGCAGCGGACAGGGGGCAACTGGAAACACCATATATTTT. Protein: CASSGQGATGNTIYF.

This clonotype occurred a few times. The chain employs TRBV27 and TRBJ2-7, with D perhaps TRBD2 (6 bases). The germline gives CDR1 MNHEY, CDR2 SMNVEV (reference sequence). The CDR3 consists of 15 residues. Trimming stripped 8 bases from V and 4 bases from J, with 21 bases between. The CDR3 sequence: CASRRLGGRLYEQYF. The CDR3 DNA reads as TGTGCCAGCCGGCGGTTGGGGGGACGGTTGTACGAGCAGTACTTC.